One sample yielded the 22 T cell receptor beta chains listed below, sequenced in a study of blood T cell repertoires in COVID-19. Sequenced by immunoSEQ multiplex PCR; TCRdb stores in-frame clones only, minus some. The sample holds fewer than 250,000 clones; approximately 82% are singletons and the top ten take 1.9%. Sequencing was done on a sample of peripheral blood. These receptors were obtained from a woman aged 80 or over with acute or convalescent COVID-19.

This chain links TRBV5-1 with TRBJ2-3; 11 bases are a match to TRBD2. The CDR3 is made up of 15 amino acids. CDR1 is SGHRS, CDR2 YFSETQ, per germline. J gave up 6 bases and V 5 bases, and 8 bases lay outside the gene matches. The CDR3 spells CASRSLAGGSDTQYF. Written as DNA, the CDR3 is TGCGCCAGCAGATCGCTAGCGGGGGGATCTGATACGCAGTATTTT.

The chain's CDR3 is CASSPAPGERHNYGYTF. The CDR3 DNA sequence: TGTGCCAGCAGCCCAGCCCCAGGGGAACGGCATAACTATGGCTACACCTTC. V and J are TRBV7-2 and TRBJ1-2; D might be TRBD1 (6 bases). The CDR3 is 17 residues long. The germline V gene encodes CDR1 SGHTA and CDR2 FQGNSA. Between the trimmed V and J ends, which lost 5 bases and 1 base, there was a span of 20 bases. The variable domain in full, completed from reference TRBV7-2 and TRBJ1-2, reads GAGVSQSPSNKVTEKGKDVELRCDPISGHTALYWYRQSLGQGLEFLIYFQGNSAPDKSGLPSDRFSAERTGGSVSTLTIQRTQQEDSAVYLCASSPAPGERHNYGYTFGSGTRLTVV.

This clone has more than one count but fewer than ten. The genes are TRBV7-9 and TRBJ1-2; 7 nucleotides agree with TRBD1. The CDR3 spans 13 residues. Per germline, CDR1 SEHNR and CDR2 FQNEAQ (reference sequence). The J segment lost 6 bases and the V segment lost 5 bases, leaving 6 bases of the junction unmatched. The DNA for the CDR3 is TGTGCCAGCAGCAAAACAGGGGTGGATGGCTACACCTTC. Translated: CASSKTGVDGYTF.

The genes are TRBV30 and TRBJ1-1; 7 bases are a match to TRBD1. With 7 bases clipped from V and 5 bases from J, the junction kept 4 bases outside the gene matches. The CDR3 is 11 residues long. Germline V gene sequence: CDR1 GTSNPN, CDR2 SVGIG (reference sequence). The CDR3: CAFRGWTEAFF. The CDR3 DNA is TGTGCCTTCAGGGGGTGGACTGAAGCTTTCTTT.

This chain connects TRBV3-1 (or the pseudogene TRBV3-2) to TRBJ2-1; unclear D gene. Germline V CDR1 and CDR2: LGHDT, YNNKEL (reference sequence). Trimming removed 5 bases from V and 2 bases from J, with 7 bases in between. This CDR3 region has 13 residues. This CDR3 is CASSSQAYNEQFF. CDR3 bases: TGTGCCAGCAGCAGCCAAGCCTACAATGAGCAGTTCTTC.

The rearrangement uses TRBV28 and TRBJ2-7; possible D gene TRBD2, 6 bases. The CDR3 is 15 amino acids. V was trimmed by 4 bases and J by 1 base, leaving 14 bases between them. Germline CDR1 is MDHEN and CDR2 is SYDVKM. The CDR3 coding sequence is TGTGCCAGCAGTTCCTACGGGAGTAGGTCCTACGAGCAGTACTTC. Its protein is CASSSYGSRSYEQYF.

The chain uses TRBV5-6 and TRBJ2-1; 10 positions match TRBD2. The CDR3 has 13 residues. V lost 4 bases and J lost 10; bases outside the gene matches: 5. CDR1 is SGHDT, CDR2 YYEEEE, per germline. CDR3 bases: TGTGCCAGCAGCAAGCGGGAGGGAGGGGAGCAGTTCTTC. This codes for CASSKREGGEQFF.

The CDR3 DNA is TGCGCCAGCTCCTCCCGGGCCCCCGAGCGGCGATTCCAAGAGACCCAGTACTTC. This gives the protein CASSSRAPERRFQETQYF. The gene calls are TRBV10-1 and TRBJ2-5, with D possibly being TRBD2 (5 bases). This CDR3 has 18 residues. CDR1 is WNHNN, CDR2 SYGVQD, per germline (reference sequence). V lost 8 bases to trimming and J lost 1 base, with 26 bases between them.

This clone has just one count. The rearrangement uses TRBV5-1 and TRBJ1-3, with a possible D match to TRBD1 (6 bases). Trimming removed 1 base from V and 0 bases from J, with 14 bases in between. CDR1 is SGHRS, CDR2 YFSETQ, per germline. The CDR3 loop spans 17 amino acids. The CDR3 is CASSLWGGQGSGNTIYF. The CDR3 nucleotides are TGCGCCAGCAGCTTGTGGGGGGGCCAGGGCTCTGGAAACACCATATATTTT.

The gene calls are TRBV5-4 and TRBJ2-7; 9 bases align to TRBD1. Germline values: CDR1 SGHNT, CDR2 YYREEE (reference sequence). The CDR3 sequence is 15 residues long. After removal of 1 base from V and 4 bases from J, the junction contained 6 bases not matched to a gene. The CDR3 DNA follows: TGTGCCAGCAGCTTGAGTGGGACAGGGAATTACGAGCAGTACTTC. The encoded protein is CASSLSGTGNYEQYF.

CDR3 residues: CASSPALRYGYTF. CDR3 DNA: TGTGCCAGCAGCCCTGCCCTTCGGTATGGCTACACCTTC. This chain joins TRBV12-3 or TRBV12-4 and TRBJ1-2; D ambiguous. The germline V and J ends were trimmed by 6 bases and 5 bases, with 13 bases remaining between them. CDR3 length: 13 amino acids.

This clone was recorded a few times. The chain joins TRBV2 to TRBJ2-7; D may be TRBD2 (5 bases). V lost 5 bases, J lost 6 bases, and 11 bases lay in between. The length of the CDR3 is 12 residues. Germline V lookup: CDR1 SNHLY, CDR2 FYNNEI. The CDR3 here is CASSLVRGEQYF. The CDR3 DNA reads as TGTGCCAGCAGTCTCGTCCGGGGCGAGCAGTACTTC.

The chain is built from TRBV5-4 and TRBJ1-2; D possibly corresponds to TRBD1 (5 bases). In germline, CDR1 is SGHNT, CDR2 YYREEE (reference sequence). Trimming took off 0 bases at V and 0 bases at J, with 6 bases between the two ends. The CDR3 consists of 14 residues. The CDR3 coding sequence is TGTGCCAGCAGCTTGGCGGGGGCTAACTATGGCTACACCTTC. Its protein product is CASSLAGANYGYTF.

The V and J genes are TRBV29-1 and TRBJ1-2, with D possibly being TRBD1 (6 bases). CDR1 is SQVTM, CDR2 ANQGSEA, per germline. This CDR3 region has 12 residues. Trimming stripped 5 bases from V and 4 bases from J, with 11 bases between. For the CDR3, the DNA is TGCAGCGTTTCTGGGGACACCTATGGCTACACCTTC. This sequence encodes CSVSGDTYGYTF. The whole variable domain, filled in from reference TRBV29-1 and TRBJ1-2, reads SAVISQKPSRDICQRGTSLTIQCQVDSQVTMMFWYRQQPGQSLTLIATANQGSEATYESGFVIDKFPISRPNLTFSTLTVSNMSPEDSSIYLCSVSGDTYGYTFGSGTRLTVV.

V and J are TRBV5-5 and TRBJ1-1; 10 positions agree with TRBD1. Looked up from germline, CDR1 is SGHKS and CDR2 is YYEKEE (reference sequence). Losses at the gene ends were 1 base for V and 6 bases for J; bases not matched to a gene: 6. The CDR3 runs to 15 residues. The CDR3: CASSLMGQGWSEAFF. CDR3 nucleotide sequence: TGTGCCAGCAGCTTGATGGGACAGGGGTGGTCTGAAGCTTTCTTT.

This rearrangement joins TRBV6-5 to TRBJ2-7; 8 bases are a match to TRBD1. Germline CDR1 MNHEY, CDR2 SVGAGI. Trimming at V came to 5 bases and at J to 0 bases, leaving 3 bases not matched to a gene. The CDR3 covers 14 residues. The DNA for the CDR3 is TGTGCCAGCAGTCTCGGACAGGGCTCCTACGAGCAGTACTTC. It specifies CASSLGQGSYEQYF.

V is TRBV5-1 and J is TRBJ2-3; TRBD2 aligns across 10 bases. The germline CDR1 and CDR2 sequences are SGHRS and YFSETQ. This CDR3 spans 19 amino acids. With 0 bases clipped from V and 2 bases from J, the junction kept 12 bases outside the gene matches. In DNA, the CDR3 is TGCGCCAGCAGCTTGGCAGGCCTACTGACTAGCGGGCCCACAGATACGCAGTATTTT. Its protein product is CASSLAGLLTSGPTDTQYF.

This chain joins TRBV5-1 and TRBJ1-6, with 8 bases aligning to TRBD1. From germline, CDR1 is SGHRS and CDR2 YFSETQ. With 2 bases clipped from V and 7 bases from J, the junction kept 14 bases outside the gene matches. This CDR3 is 18 amino acids long. CDR3 DNA sequence: TGCGCCAGCAGCTTTCATATCAGGGGGCAAATGGAAAATTCACCCCTCCACTTT. Protein sequence: CASSFHIRGQMENSPLHF.

This chain links TRBV11-1 with TRBJ2-5; a possible D gene is TRBD1 (6 bases). The V and J ends lost 2 bases and 8 bases respectively, with 21 bases between them. This CDR3 spans 16 amino acids. Germline V gene sequence: CDR1 SGHAT, CDR2 FQDESV (reference sequence). The CDR3 protein is CASSLMSTGALQTQYF. CDR3 nucleotides: TGTGCCAGCAGCTTAATGTCGACAGGAGCACTCCAAACCCAGTACTTC.

The J gene is TRBJ2-3, the V gene TRBV29-1; D unresolved. This CDR3 region has 12 residues. In germline, CDR1 is SQVTM, CDR2 ANQGSEA. Trimming removed 2 bases at V and 6 bases at J, with 9 bases between. CDR3 amino acids: CSVELPGDTQYF. The CDR3 DNA follows: TGCAGCGTTGAACTCCCCGGGGATACGCAGTATTTT.

The chain carries TRBV27 and TRBJ2-7; 7 nucleotides match TRBD2. CDR3 size: 15 residues. CDR1 is MNHEY and CDR2 is SMNVEV in the germline V gene (reference sequence). J gave up 2 bases and V 1 base, and 5 bases lay outside the gene matches. As DNA, the CDR3 is TGTGCCAGCAGTTTATGGGAGGGGAAAACCTACGAGCAGTACTTC. Its protein product is CASSLWEGKTYEQYF.

The V gene is TRBV7-2, the J gene TRBJ2-3; TRBD2 aligns across 8 bases. The CDR3 has 19 amino acids. The trim removed 1 base at V and 1 base at J, leaving 13 bases unmatched. The germline V gene encodes CDR1 SGHTA and CDR2 FQGNSA. This CDR3 is CASSLGFSGRGVGTDTQYF. CDR3 sequence (DNA): TGTGCCAGCAGCTTAGGTTTCAGCGGGAGAGGGGTGGGCACAGATACGCAGTATTTT.